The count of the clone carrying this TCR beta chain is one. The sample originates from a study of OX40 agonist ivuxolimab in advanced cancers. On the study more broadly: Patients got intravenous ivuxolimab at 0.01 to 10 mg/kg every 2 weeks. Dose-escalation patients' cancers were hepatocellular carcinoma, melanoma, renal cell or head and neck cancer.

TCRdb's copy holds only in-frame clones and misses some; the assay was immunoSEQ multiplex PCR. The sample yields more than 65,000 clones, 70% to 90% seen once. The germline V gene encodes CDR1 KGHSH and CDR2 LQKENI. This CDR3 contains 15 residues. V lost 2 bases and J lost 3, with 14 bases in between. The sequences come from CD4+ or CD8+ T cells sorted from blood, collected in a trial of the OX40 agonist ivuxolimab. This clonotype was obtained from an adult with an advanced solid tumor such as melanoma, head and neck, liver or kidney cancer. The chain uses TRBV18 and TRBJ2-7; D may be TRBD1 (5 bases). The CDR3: CASSPTAQGNYEQYF. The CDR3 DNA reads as TGTGCCAGCTCACCAACGGCCCAGGGTAACTACGAGCAGTACTTC. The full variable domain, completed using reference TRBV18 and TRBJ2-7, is NAGVMQNPRHLVRRRGQEARLRCSPMKGHSHVYWYRQLPEEGLKFMVYLQKENIIDESGMPKERFSAEFPKEGPSILRIQQVVRGDSAAYFCASSPTAQGNYEQYFGPGTRLTVT.